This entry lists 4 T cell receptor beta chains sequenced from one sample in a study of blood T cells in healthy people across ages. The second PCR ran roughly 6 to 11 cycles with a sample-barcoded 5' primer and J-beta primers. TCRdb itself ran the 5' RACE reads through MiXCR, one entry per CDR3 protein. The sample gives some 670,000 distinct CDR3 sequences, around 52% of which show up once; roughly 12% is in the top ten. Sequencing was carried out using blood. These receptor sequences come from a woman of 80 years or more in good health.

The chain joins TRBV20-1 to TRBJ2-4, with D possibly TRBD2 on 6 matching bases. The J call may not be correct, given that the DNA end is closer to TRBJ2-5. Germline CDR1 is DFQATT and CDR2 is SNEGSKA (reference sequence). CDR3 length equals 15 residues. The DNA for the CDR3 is TGCAGTGCTACCCGGTCTGGCGGGACCCAAGAGACCCAGTACTTC. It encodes CSATRSGGTQETQYF.

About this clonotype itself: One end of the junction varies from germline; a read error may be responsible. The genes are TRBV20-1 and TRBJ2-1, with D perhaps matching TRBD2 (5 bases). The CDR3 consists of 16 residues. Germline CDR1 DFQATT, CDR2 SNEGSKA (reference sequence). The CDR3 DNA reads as TGCAGTGCCAGAGAGCTCGAGCGGAGGTCGTACAATGAGCAGTTCTTC. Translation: CSARELERRSYNEQFF.

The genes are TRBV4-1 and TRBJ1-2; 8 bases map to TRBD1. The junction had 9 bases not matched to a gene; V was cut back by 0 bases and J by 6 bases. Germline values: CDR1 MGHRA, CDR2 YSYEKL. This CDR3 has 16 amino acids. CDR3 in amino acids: CASSQDIQGAIDGYTF. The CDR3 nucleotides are TGCGCCAGCAGCCAAGATATCCAGGGGGCGATCGATGGCTACACCTTC.

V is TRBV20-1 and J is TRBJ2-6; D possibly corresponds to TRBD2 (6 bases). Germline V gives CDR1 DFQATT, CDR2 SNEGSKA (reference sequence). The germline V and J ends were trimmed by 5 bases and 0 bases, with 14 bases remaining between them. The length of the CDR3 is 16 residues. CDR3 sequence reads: CSAVARGYSGANVLTF. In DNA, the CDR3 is TGCAGTGCTGTCGCCCGGGGGTACTCTGGGGCCAACGTCCTGACTTTC.